A selection of T cell receptor beta chains follows, all from one sample in a study of response to subunit inactivated influenza vaccine. TCRdb used MiXCR to reprocess the RT-PCR reads, holding one entry per CDR3 protein. The data show fewer than 750,000 distinct CDR3 sequences, with about 15% seen just once and around 10% held by the top ten. Sequenced here: PBMCs from blood, sampled about 12 days after vaccination. Source of these receptors: a man in his fifties or sixties who received an inactivated influenza vaccine. Each CDR3 is given with its conserved first and last residue. The order of the fields is clone size, J gene, V gene, CDR3 protein. Only part of the rows carry a size: once, few, many, or a class if the clone is expanded.

abundance: many
j_gene: TRBJ2-5
v_gene: TRBV20-1
CDR3aa: CSAIPENQETQYF

abundance: few
j_gene: TRBJ1-2
v_gene: TRBV12-3/TRBV12-4
CDR3aa: CASSALTVGYTF

abundance: few
j_gene: TRBJ2-2
v_gene: TRBV7-2
CDR3aa: CASSSSGGATGELFF

abundance: many
j_gene: TRBJ2-1
v_gene: TRBV11-2
CDR3aa: CASSLVVLAGGLNEQFF

abundance: -
j_gene: TRBJ2-7
v_gene: TRBV6-1
CDR3aa: CASRTGRNEQYF

abundance: many
j_gene: TRBJ1-6
v_gene: TRBV7-9
CDR3aa: CASSQGQGNSPLHF

abundance: -
j_gene: TRBJ2-2
v_gene: TRBV20-1
CDR3aa: CSARPSGNRFGELFF

abundance: -
j_gene: TRBJ2-3
v_gene: TRBV6-1
CDR3aa: CASGFRQGHPTDTQYF

abundance: few
j_gene: TRBJ2-7
v_gene: TRBV11-2
CDR3aa: CASSFLRGRYNEQYF

abundance: -
j_gene: TRBJ2-4
v_gene: TRBV3-1
CDR3aa: CASSQAPTGTSGSGIQYF

abundance: few
j_gene: TRBJ2-1
v_gene: TRBV11-2
CDR3aa: CASSPRGFSYNEQFF

abundance: -
j_gene: TRBJ1-5
v_gene: TRBV12-3/TRBV12-4
CDR3aa: CASSLGQTSNQPQHF

abundance: -
j_gene: TRBJ2-7
v_gene: TRBV6-2/TRBV6-3
CDR3aa: CASGERQGVTYEQYF

abundance: many
j_gene: TRBJ2-3
v_gene: TRBV5-1
CDR3aa: CASSLTGTSTDTQYF

abundance: -
j_gene: TRBJ2-1
v_gene: TRBV5-1
CDR3aa: CASSSTPTGIGEQFF

abundance: -
j_gene: TRBJ2-5
v_gene: TRBV2
CDR3aa: CASSEGPNQETQYF

abundance: -
j_gene: TRBJ1-4
v_gene: TRBV29-1
CDR3aa: CSVEGPGREKLSF

abundance: few
j_gene: TRBJ2-7
v_gene: TRBV20-1
CDR3aa: CSAMDRGSPTYEQYF

abundance: -
j_gene: TRBJ1-5
v_gene: TRBV12-3/TRBV12-4
CDR3aa: CASNWQGSNQPQHF

abundance: few
j_gene: TRBJ1-3
v_gene: TRBV6-2/TRBV6-3
CDR3aa: CASSYRGARGNTIYF

abundance: -
j_gene: TRBJ2-5
v_gene: TRBV4-3
CDR3aa: CASSQDGEGVETQYF

abundance: -
j_gene: TRBJ2-2
v_gene: TRBV11-2
CDR3aa: CASSLGRLSGELFF

abundance: few
j_gene: TRBJ2-5
v_gene: TRBV10-3
CDR3aa: CATLETGSVETQYF

abundance: -
j_gene: TRBJ1-5
v_gene: TRBV20-1
CDR3aa: CSATNTGGSNQPQHF